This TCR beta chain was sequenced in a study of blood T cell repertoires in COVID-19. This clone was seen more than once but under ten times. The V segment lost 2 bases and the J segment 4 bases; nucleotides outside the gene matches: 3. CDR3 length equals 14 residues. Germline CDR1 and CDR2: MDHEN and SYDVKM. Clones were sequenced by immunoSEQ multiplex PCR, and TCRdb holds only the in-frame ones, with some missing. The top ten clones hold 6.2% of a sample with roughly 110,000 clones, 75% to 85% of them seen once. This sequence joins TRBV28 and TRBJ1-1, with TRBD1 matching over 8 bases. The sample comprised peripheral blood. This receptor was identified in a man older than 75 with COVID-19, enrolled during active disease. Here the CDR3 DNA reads TGTGCCAGCAGTTTAACCCAGGGGGCCACTGAAGCTTTCTTT. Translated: CASSLTQGATEAFF.